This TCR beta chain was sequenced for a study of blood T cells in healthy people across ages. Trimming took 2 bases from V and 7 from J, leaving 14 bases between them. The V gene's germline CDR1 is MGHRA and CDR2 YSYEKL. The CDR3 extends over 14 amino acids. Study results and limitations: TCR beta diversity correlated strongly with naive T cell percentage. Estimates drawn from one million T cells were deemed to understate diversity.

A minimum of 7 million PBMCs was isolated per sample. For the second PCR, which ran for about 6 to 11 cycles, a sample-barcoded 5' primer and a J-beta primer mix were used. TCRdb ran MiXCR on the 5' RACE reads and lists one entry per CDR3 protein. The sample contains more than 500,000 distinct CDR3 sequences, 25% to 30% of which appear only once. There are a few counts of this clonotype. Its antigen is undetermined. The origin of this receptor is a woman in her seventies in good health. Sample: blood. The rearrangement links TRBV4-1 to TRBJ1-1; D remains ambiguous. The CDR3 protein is CASSQWEGTGEAFF. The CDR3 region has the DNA TGCGCCAGCAGCCAATGGGAGGGTACGGGTGAAGCTTTCTTT.